This T cell receptor beta chain was sequenced in a study of T-cell reconstitution after alpha-beta-depleted transplantation in children. The study, taken as a whole, reports: TCRbeta diversity was high at day 60 in some patients (a result of surviving recipient T cells and thymic progenitors).

For TCRbeta, the library was prepared with unique molecular identifiers. Using its own MiXCR run on the PCR reads, TCRdb lists one record per CDR3 protein. This table holds 480,000 or so distinct CDR3 sequences, approximately 10% found once. The CDR3 length is 16 residues. Germline CDR1 and CDR2: SQVTM and ANQGSEA. J was trimmed by 0 bases and V by 4 bases; bases with no gene match: 6. This clonotype occurred many times. Its antigen remains unknown. The source was PBMCs, collected before TCRalphabeta/CD19-depleted stem cell transplant. The rearrangement links TRBV29-1 to TRBJ2-7; 13 nucleotides agree with TRBD2. The clonotype was recovered from a child between 2 and 9 years old with inherited bone marrow failure, due to receive a stem cell transplant. The CDR3 DNA follows: TGCAGCGTTGGCGGGACTAGCGGGACCTACTCCTACGAGCAGTACTTC. Protein product: CSVGGTSGTYSYEQYF.